The text below deals with one TCR beta chain. Its antigen is unknown. The entry originates in a study of immune evolution from preneoplasia to lung adenocarcinoma. CDR1 MNHEY and CDR2 SMNVEV come from the germline V gene (reference sequence). Trimming stripped 6 bases from V and 1 base from J, with 16 bases between. The CDR3 has 16 residues. Sequenced by immunoSEQ multiplex PCR; TCRdb stores in-frame clones only, minus some. Of 6,000 or so clones listed, roughly 85% were seen once; the top ten hold 3%. General study findings and limits: Top clone share appeared to fall from AAH through AIS, MIA, adenocarcinoma.

The chain recombines TRBV27 with TRBJ2-4; D is unresolved. The clonotype comes from a person between 60 and 79 years old with lung adenocarcinoma. The sequenced material came from FFPE minimally invasive lung adenocarcinoma tissue. The CDR3 loop reads CASSHPGGAAKNIQYF. The CDR3 DNA follows: TGTGCCAGCAGCCACCCGGGTGGCGCTGCCAAAAACATTCAGTACTTC.